This TCR beta chain was obtained from a study of T cell clones after liver transplantation. Study background: Third-party-reactive TCRbeta sequences from pre-transplant mixed lymphocyte reactions served as antigen-independent comparators. Patients counted as tolerant after at least one year off all immunosuppression, enzymes not exceeding twice normal. Draws occurred before transplant, before withdrawal, and after complete or failed withdrawal.

Libraries were prepared by immunoSEQ multiplex PCR; TCRdb keeps only in-frame clonotypes and omits some of them. The sample carries some 120,000 clones, around nine tenths recorded once. The CDR3 loop spans 14 amino acids. Trimming took 4 bases from V and 3 from J; bases not matched to a gene: 6. Germline V CDR1 and CDR2: SGHRS, YFSETQ. The receptor was isolated from a human patient who received a liver transplant. Some T cells may originate from the graft donor. V gene TRBV5-1 combines with J gene TRBJ2-5; 7 nucleotides match TRBD1. Specimen: CD4+ T cells from blood, collected 12 months after liver transplant. CDR3 DNA: TGCGCCAGCAGCATCCCAGGGGGAGAAGAGACCCAGTACTTC. Amino acids: CASSIPGGEETQYF.